These 24 T cell receptor beta chains came from one sample sequenced in a study of early T cells in non-severe SARS-CoV-2 infection (dated by TCRdb to about 2021). The library came from 5' RACE. The listed sequencing device is NextSeq 500. In TCRdb, the public reads were trimmed at Q25 with fastp and aligned with MiXCR, with productive beta chains retained. Each entry merges the rows of one CDR3 protein and shows their most common DNA and genes. This sample has more than 90,000 distinct CDR3 sequences in its table, and about 10% of those were observed once. The ten largest clones add up to 4.5% to 5.5% of the sample. Material: whole blood. Receptors were obtained from an adult who was a healthcare worker with PCR-confirmed SARS-CoV-2 infection or an uninfected control (not recorded which).

The chain combines TRBV20-1 with TRBJ2-2, with D perhaps TRBD2 (6 bases). The CDR3 sequence is 15 residues long. Germline V gene lookup returns CDR1 DFQATT and CDR2 SNEGSKA (reference sequence). V was trimmed by 3 bases and J by 1 base, leaving 12 bases between them. CDR3 DNA: TGCAGTGCTAGGGGCAGCGGGCTGAACACCGGGGAGCTGTTTTTT. This codes for CSARGSGLNTGELFF.

This clonotype has a count of ten or more. This chain links TRBV18 with TRBJ2-3, with 7 bases that match TRBD1. The junction had 5 bases not matched to a gene; V was cut back by 0 bases and J by 2 bases. The germline V gene has CDR1 KGHSH and CDR2 LQKENI. The CDR3 consists of 16 residues. The CDR3 DNA reads as TGTGCCAGCTCACCACCGCCTGGGACAGTCACAGATACGCAGTATTTT. As protein: CASSPPPGTVTDTQYF.

The J gene is TRBJ2-2, the V gene TRBV11-1; no clear D. Germline CDR1 is SGHAT and CDR2 is FQDESV (reference sequence). V lost 1 base and J lost 7, with 10 bases in between. The CDR3 length is 14 residues. The CDR3 is CASSLVPEVGELFF. The CDR3 DNA reads TGTGCCAGCAGCTTAGTTCCGGAAGTCGGGGAGCTGTTTTTT.

This clonotype was seen ten or more times. V gene TRBV7-9 combines with J gene TRBJ2-7, with a tentative D call TRBD2 (5 bases). This CDR3 has 14 amino acids. V was trimmed by 3 bases and J by 2 bases, leaving 11 bases between them. Germline V gives CDR1 SEHNR, CDR2 FQNEAQ (reference sequence). The CDR3 protein is CASSFEGKAYEQYF. In DNA form, the CDR3 reads TGTGCCAGCAGCTTCGAGGGAAAGGCCTACGAGCAGTACTTC.

Ten or more counts support this clonotype. The chain has TRBV4-1 and TRBJ2-6, with 9 nucleotides matching TRBD1. Losses at the gene ends were 4 bases for V and 0 bases for J; bases not matched to a gene: 4. Looked up from germline, CDR1 is MGHRA and CDR2 is YSYEKL. There are 17 residues in the CDR3. The CDR3, as DNA: TGCGCCAGCAGCCGGGACAGGGTATTCTCTGGGGCCAACGTCCTGACTTTC. Translation gives CASSRDRVFSGANVLTF.

This clonotype was seen many times. V and J are TRBV29-1 and TRBJ1-5; 7 nucleotides agree with TRBD1. The V and J ends lost 6 bases and 5 bases, in that order; junction bases with no gene match: 7. Germline V gives CDR1 SQVTM, CDR2 ANQGSEA. CDR3 size: 13 residues. The CDR3 loop is CSVTDRRDQPQHF. In nucleotides, the CDR3 is TGCAGCGTGACGGACAGGCGAGATCAGCCCCAGCATTTT.

This clonotype has just a few counts. The chain employs TRBV12-3 or TRBV12-4 and TRBJ1-2; 8 nucleotides match TRBD1. V lost 3 bases and J lost 5; bases outside the gene matches: 8. The CDR3 runs 15 residues. The CDR3, as DNA: TGTGCCAGCAGTTTGTCCCCAGGGACAGGATATGGCTACACCTTC. Translation: CASSLSPGTGYGYTF.

A few counts support this clonotype. The chain uses TRBV24-1 and TRBJ2-6; D remains ambiguous. The germline gives CDR1 KGHDR, CDR2 SFDVKD. Trimming shortened V by 4 bases and J by 4 bases, and 4 bases separated the two germline ends. The CDR3 loop spans 13 amino acids. The CDR3 here is CATSEPGANVLTF. CDR3 DNA sequence: TGTGCCACCAGTGAGCCCGGGGCCAACGTCCTGACTTTC.

The chain carries TRBV18 and TRBJ2-7, with 7 bases identical to TRBD1. Germline V gives CDR1 KGHSH, CDR2 LQKENI. Unmatched junction bases numbered 3, after V lost 2 bases and J lost 2 bases. The CDR3 has 14 residues. The CDR3 DNA reads as TGTGCCAGCTCACCATACAGGGGTACCTACGAGCAGTACTTC. It is translated as CASSPYRGTYEQYF.

The genes are TRBV6-6 and TRBJ1-5; D possibly corresponds to TRBD1 (5 bases). This CDR3 contains 14 residues. Trimming cost V 1 base and J 2 bases, with 6 bases left between them. Per germline, CDR1 MNHNY and CDR2 SVGAGI (reference sequence). This CDR3 is CASSYLGGNQPQHF. The CDR3 nucleotides are TGTGCCAGCAGTTACTTAGGGGGCAATCAGCCCCAGCATTTT.

This clonotype has a handful of counts. V is TRBV30 and J is TRBJ1-5, with D unresolved. The CDR3 covers 12 residues. Germline values: CDR1 GTSNPN, CDR2 SVGIG (reference sequence). The CDR3 sequence is CAFQYSNQPQHF. CDR3 nucleotides: TGTGCTTTCCAGTATAGCAATCAGCCCCAGCATTTT.

This clonotype was counted only a few times. V gene TRBV12-3 or TRBV12-4 combines with J gene TRBJ1-1, with 8 bases matching TRBD1. CDR3 length: 14 amino acids. J was trimmed by 3 bases and V by 8 bases; bases with no gene match: 8. CDR3 residues: CASGRQGLHTEAFF. The CDR3 coding sequence is TGTGCCAGCGGCAGACAGGGGTTACACACTGAAGCTTTCTTT.

V and J are TRBV29-1 and TRBJ1-2; D possibly corresponds to TRBD1 (6 bases). CDR1 SQVTM and CDR2 ANQGSEA come from the germline V gene. V was cut by 3 bases and J by 4 bases, with 6 bases left in between. The CDR3 has 11 amino acids. The CDR3 reads CSVEGAYGYTF. The CDR3, as DNA: TGCAGCGTTGAGGGGGCCTATGGCTACACCTTC. The full variable domain, rest sourced from reference TRBV29-1 and TRBJ1-2, is SAVISQKPSRDICQRGTSLTIQCQVDSQVTMMFWYRQQPGQSLTLIATANQGSEATYESGFVIDKFPISRPNLTFSTLTVSNMSPEDSSIYLCSVEGAYGYTFGSGTRLTVV.

The sample holds many counts of this clonotype. The chain uses TRBV7-3 and TRBJ2-6; D call uncertain. The V end lost 5 bases, the J end lost 0 bases, and 11 bases lay between the germline ends. CDR3 length: 16 amino acids. Germline V gene data show CDR1 as SGHTA and CDR2 as FQGTGA. CDR3 region: CASSPNRASGANVLTF. The CDR3, as DNA: TGTGCCAGCAGCCCCAATCGTGCCTCTGGGGCCAACGTCCTGACTTTC.

This clonotype was counted once. This chain's CDR3 is CASSSPVGNSYNEQFF. Here the CDR3 DNA reads TGTGCCAGCAGTTCCCCGGTCGGAAACTCCTACAATGAGCAGTTCTTC. V gene TRBV28 combines with J gene TRBJ2-1; D is ambiguous. CDR3 size: 16 residues. Germline V gene sequence: CDR1 MDHEN, CDR2 SYDVKM. Trimming pared 4 bases from V and 0 bases from J, leaving 13 bases between.

The V call is TRBV7-6, the J call TRBJ2-2; no firm D call. CDR1 and CDR2 from the germline V gene are SGHVS and FNYEAQ. The CDR3 totals 16 residues. V was trimmed by 5 bases and J by 0 bases, leaving 13 bases between them. CDR3 in amino acids: CASSPTHHPNTGELFF. The CDR3 DNA is TGTGCCAGCAGCCCAACCCACCATCCGAACACCGGGGAGCTGTTTTTT. Supplemented by reference TRBV7-6 and TRBJ2-2, the full variable domain reads GAGVSQSPRYKVTKRGQDVALRCDPISGHVSLYWYRQALGQGPEFLTYFNYEAQQDKSGLPNDRFSAERPEGSISTLTIQRTEQRDSAMYRCASSPTHHPNTGELFFGEGSRLTVL.

This clonotype has just a few counts. This chain connects TRBV9 to TRBJ2-7; 7 nucleotides match TRBD1. CDR3 length: 14 residues. Germline loops: CDR1 SGDLS, CDR2 YYNGEE. With 0 bases clipped from V and 6 bases from J, the junction kept 6 bases outside the gene matches. This CDR3 is CASSVGGQQLEQYF. CDR3 in DNA: TGTGCCAGCAGCGTAGGGGGACAGCAGCTCGAGCAGTACTTC.

This clonotype came up a few times. V gene TRBV29-1 combines with J gene TRBJ2-7; tentatively, D is TRBD2 (7 bases). V lost 4 bases and J 3 bases, leaving 13 bases between the germline ends. The CDR3 has 13 amino acids. Germline CDR1 SQVTM, CDR2 ANQGSEA. The CDR3 DNA sequence: TGCAGCGTTGCACGGGGGGCCTTCTACGAGCAGTACTTC. It codes for CSVARGAFYEQYF.

This clonotype was seen at least ten times. The chain uses TRBV20-1 and TRBJ2-2, with D tentatively TRBD1 (5 bases). Germline V gives CDR1 DFQATT, CDR2 SNEGSKA (reference sequence). Trimming removed 1 base from V and 5 bases from J, with 23 bases in between. This CDR3 contains 18 residues. Written as DNA, the CDR3 is TGCAGTGCTAGAGGCGTTCGGTCGGGCAGGGCACAAACCGGGGAGCTGTTTTTT. Its protein is CSARGVRSGRAQTGELFF.

This clonotype has a handful of counts. The genes are TRBV5-1 and TRBJ2-1, with 10 bases identical to TRBD1. From germline, CDR1 is SGHRS and CDR2 YFSETQ. With 4 bases clipped from V and 7 bases from J, the junction kept 5 bases outside the gene matches. This CDR3 is 14 amino acids long. The CDR3 DNA reads TGCGCCAGCAGCGTGACAGGGGGCTCGAATGAGCAGTTCTTC. It is translated as CASSVTGGSNEQFF.

The sample holds one count of this clonotype. J is TRBJ2-7 and V is TRBV2, with unresolved D. The germline V gene encodes CDR1 SNHLY and CDR2 FYNNEI. CDR3 size: 12 residues. Trimming pared 6 bases from V and 4 bases from J, leaving 10 bases between. The DNA for the CDR3 is TGTGCCAGCAGAAGTCTGAGTTACGAGCAGTACTTC. Translated: CASRSLSYEQYF. The variable domain in full, completed from reference TRBV2 and TRBJ2-7, reads EPEVTQTPSHQVTQMGQEVILRCVPISNHLYFYWYRQILGQKVEFLVSFYNNEISEKSEIFDDQFSVERPDGSNFTLKIRSTKLEDSAMYFCASRSLSYEQYFGPGTRLTVT.

There are many counts of this clonotype. The rearrangement joins TRBV29-1 to TRBJ2-3; D might be TRBD1 or TRBD2, each matching 6 bases. V lost 7 bases, J lost 4 bases, and 18 bases lay in between. This CDR3 region has 14 residues. Per the germline V gene, CDR1 is SQVTM and CDR2 is ANQGSEA. The CDR3 DNA sequence: TGCAGCGCCGGAGGGGGGCGCGGGGCAGATACGCAGTATTTT. Translating it yields CSAGGGRGADTQYF.

The rearrangement uses TRBV25-1 and TRBJ1-5; unclear D gene. This CDR3 has 14 amino acids. Germline CDR1 is MGHDK and CDR2 is SYGVNS. V was shortened by 4 bases and J by 2 bases, with 9 bases between the two germline ends. CDR3 DNA: TGTGCCAGCAGTGGTGGGCCCGGCAATCAGCCCCAGCATTTT. Residues: CASSGGPGNQPQHF. The whole variable domain, remainder taken from reference TRBV25-1 and TRBJ1-5, is EADIYQTPRYLVIGTGKKITLECSQTMGHDKMYWYQQDPGMELHLIHYSYGVNSTEKGDLSSESTVSRIRTEHFPLTLESARPSHTSQYLCASSGGPGNQPQHFGDGTRLSIL.

The chain employs TRBV10-3 and TRBJ2-3; 8 bases are shared with TRBD1. The V gene end was trimmed by 3 bases and the J gene end by 9 bases; junction bases not matched to a gene: 14. CDR1 and CDR2 (germline): ENHRY, SYGVKD. The CDR3 is 16 residues long. The CDR3 coding sequence is TGTGCCATCAGTGATAGTAACAGGGGGTTATCAGGCACGCAGTATTTT. Protein: CAISDSNRGLSGTQYF.